The next 13 T cell receptor beta chains were all read from a single sample in a study of cytomegalovirus exposure and HLA in healthy donors. Vbeta (60) and Jbeta (13) primers were used in the PCR. Method: immunoSEQ multiplex PCR; TCRdb's copy keeps in-frame clones and lacks some. The profile shows some 180,000 clones, 65% to 85% of them singletons. Sequencing input: PBMCs. The receptors here all came from a girl aged 5-17 years in good health and CMV-seropositive.

The chain combines TRBV2 with TRBJ1-2; 7 bases are a match to TRBD1. Germline loops: CDR1 SNHLY, CDR2 FYNNEI. The CDR3 length is 12 residues. The V segment lost 7 bases and the J segment 7 bases; nucleotides outside the gene matches: 6. The CDR3 DNA reads TGTGCCAGCACCGGGACAGTAGGTGGCTACACCTTC. Residues: CASTGTVGGYTF.

Here the CDR3 DNA reads TGTGCCAGCAGCAGACAGGGCTCCGGCTACACCTTC. Translation: CASSRQGSGYTF. The chain links TRBV6-5 to TRBJ1-2; the match to TRBD1 covers 7 bases. V shed 6 bases, J shed 8 bases, and the junction held 6 bases outside the gene matches. This CDR3 is built from 12 residues. Germline-derived CDR1 and CDR2 are MNHEY and SVGAGI.

The chain recombines TRBV4-2 with TRBJ1-5, with 7 bases fitting TRBD1. Unmatched junction bases numbered 7, after V lost 1 base and J lost 4 bases. This CDR3 comprises 16 residues. Germline CDR1 LGHNA, CDR2 YNFKEQ. CDR3 amino acids: CASSQGTQGRNQPQHF. The CDR3 DNA sequence: TGTGCCAGCAGCCAAGGTACACAGGGGAGGAATCAGCCCCAGCATTTT.

V is TRBV5-4 and J is TRBJ2-3; D remains unclear. V was pared by 0 bases and J by 1 base, with 12 bases between. The CDR3 consists of 16 residues. Germline V lookup: CDR1 SGHNT, CDR2 YYREEE (reference sequence). The CDR3 sequence: CASSLDLASGTDTQYF. The CDR3 DNA is TGTGCCAGCAGCTTGGATCTGGCGAGCGGCACAGATACGCAGTATTTT.

DNA for the CDR3: TGTGCCAGCAGTTCGGACACCGGGGAGCTGTTTTTT. It codes for CASSSDTGELFF. The chain uses TRBV6-1 and TRBJ2-2; D call uncertain. Per the germline V gene, CDR1 is MNHNS and CDR2 is SASEGT. The CDR3 totals 12 residues. V was clipped by 5 bases and J by 3 bases, with 4 bases between them.

This chain links TRBV6-1 with TRBJ2-3; the D gene is possibly TRBD1 (5 bases). The V gene lost 10 bases and the J gene lost 6 bases, with 20 bases spanning the gap. Germline V CDR1 and CDR2: MNHNS, SASEGT. This CDR3 comprises 14 residues. Here the CDR3 DNA reads TGTGCCACCTTCTGGGGCCCCTCTTCGGATACGCAGTATTTT. The encoded protein is CATFWGPSSDTQYF.

The chain links TRBV30 to TRBJ2-6; TRBD1 is a possible D gene (6 bases). Per the germline V gene, CDR1 is GTSNPN and CDR2 is SVGIG (reference sequence). V was pared by 5 bases and J by 5 bases, with 28 bases between. The CDR3 has 19 amino acids. The CDR3 here is CAWGPLGVGQGPRANVLTF. The CDR3 region has the DNA TGTGCCTGGGGCCCCCTCGGCGTTGGGCAGGGGCCTCGGGCCAACGTCCTGACTTTC.

The rearrangement joins TRBV6-6 to TRBJ1-2, with D perhaps matching TRBD1 (6 bases). CDR3 length: 16 amino acids. V was shortened by 0 bases and J by 4 bases, with 15 bases between the two germline ends. The germline V gene encodes CDR1 MNHNY and CDR2 SVGAGI (reference sequence). CDR3 loop: CASSYSRQEGSYGYTF. The CDR3 bases are TGTGCCAGCAGTTACTCGAGACAGGAAGGGAGCTATGGCTACACCTTC.

V usage is TRBV2 and J usage is TRBJ1-2; 10 bases line up with TRBD1. Looked up from germline, CDR1 is SNHLY and CDR2 is FYNNEI. Trimming cost V 1 base and J 8 bases; bases outside gene matches: 4. The CDR3 extends over 14 amino acids. This CDR3 reads CASSEGQGARGYTF. The CDR3 DNA reads TGTGCCAGCAGTGAAGGACAGGGGGCTCGCGGCTACACCTTC.

The table lists this clone with a count of one. This chain joins TRBV9 and TRBJ1-2, with D maybe TRBD1 (6 bases). Germline CDR1 SGDLS, CDR2 YYNGEE. This CDR3 has 15 residues. The V gene lost 0 bases and the J gene lost 4 bases, with 13 bases spanning the gap. CDR3 in amino acids: CASSVGAGELYGYTF. The CDR3 DNA follows: TGTGCCAGCAGCGTAGGGGCAGGGGAACTCTATGGCTACACCTTC.

The chain uses TRBV5-3 and TRBJ1-1, with TRBD1 as a possible D gene (6 bases). TRBV5-3 is labeled an ORF, and its function is uncertain. The CDR3 consists of 14 residues. Trimming took 6 bases from V and 1 from J, leaving 13 bases between them. CDR3 in DNA: TGTGCCAGAACCCAACCCAGGGGGAACACTGAAGCTTTCTTT. The encoded protein is CARTQPRGNTEAFF.

The chain has TRBV27 and TRBJ1-2; D perhaps matches TRBD1 (6 bases). V was shortened by 2 bases and J by 4 bases, with 14 bases between the two germline ends. CDR1 and CDR2 (germline): MNHEY, SMNVEV (reference sequence). The CDR3 loop spans 15 amino acids. DNA for the CDR3: TGTGCCAGCAGTTTAACGGCAGGGGATCCCTATGGCTACACCTTC. Protein product: CASSLTAGDPYGYTF.

V usage is TRBV5-6 and J usage is TRBJ1-6; D remains ambiguous. Germline V gene sequence: CDR1 SGHDT, CDR2 YYEEEE. The CDR3 runs 15 residues. V dropped 0 bases and J dropped 2 bases, with 6 bases sitting between them. The chain's CDR3 is CASSLASPYNSPLHF. The CDR3, as DNA: TGTGCCAGCAGCTTGGCCAGTCCCTATAATTCACCCCTCCACTTT.